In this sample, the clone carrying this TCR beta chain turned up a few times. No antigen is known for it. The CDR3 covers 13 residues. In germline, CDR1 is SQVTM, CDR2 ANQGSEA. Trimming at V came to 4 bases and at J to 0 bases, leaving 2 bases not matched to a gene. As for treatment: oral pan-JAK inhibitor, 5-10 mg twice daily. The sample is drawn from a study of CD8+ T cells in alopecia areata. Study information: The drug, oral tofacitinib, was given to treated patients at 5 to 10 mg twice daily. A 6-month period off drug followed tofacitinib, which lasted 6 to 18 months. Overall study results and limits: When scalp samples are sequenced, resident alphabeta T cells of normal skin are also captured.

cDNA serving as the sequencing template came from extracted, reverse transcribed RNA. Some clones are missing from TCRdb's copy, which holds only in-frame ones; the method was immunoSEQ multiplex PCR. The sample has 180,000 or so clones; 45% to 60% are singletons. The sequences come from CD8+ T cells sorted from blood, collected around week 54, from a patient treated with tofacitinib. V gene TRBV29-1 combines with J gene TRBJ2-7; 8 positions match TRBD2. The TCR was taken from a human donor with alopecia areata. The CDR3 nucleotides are TGCAGCGTTGCGGGGGGGGCCTCCTACGAGCAGTACTTC. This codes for CSVAGGASYEQYF.